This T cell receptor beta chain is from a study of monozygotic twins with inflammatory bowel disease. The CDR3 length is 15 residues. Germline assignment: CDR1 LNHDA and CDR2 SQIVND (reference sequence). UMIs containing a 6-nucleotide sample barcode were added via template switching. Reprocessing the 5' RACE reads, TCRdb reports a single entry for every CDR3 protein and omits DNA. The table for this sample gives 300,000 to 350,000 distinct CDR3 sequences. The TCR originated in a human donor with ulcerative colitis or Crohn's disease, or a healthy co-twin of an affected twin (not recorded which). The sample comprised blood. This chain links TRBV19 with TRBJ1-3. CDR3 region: CASRTSGVSGNTIYF.